These 9 T cell receptor beta chains came from one sample sequenced in a study of blood T cells in healthy people across ages (dated by TCRdb to the mid-2010s). Library creation used 5' RACE. A second PCR of roughly 7 to 11 cycles was performed with a sample-barcoded 5' primer and a J-beta primer mix. Clones were called with MiXCR by TCRdb after fastp trimmed the public reads at Q25, and only in-frame beta chains were retained. CDR3 protein sequences are deduplicated, and each keeps its most common genes and DNA. This sample lists approximately 1,700,000 distinct CDR3 sequences; 35% to 50% were detected once. The ten largest clones represent under 30% of the sample. The sequenced material came from blood. The source of these receptors is a human donor in good health.

Of note for this clonotype: A read error may produce the germline difference seen at one junction end. The chain links TRBV7-2 to TRBJ2-1, with D hard to call. In germline, CDR1 is SGHTA, CDR2 FQGNSA. This CDR3 is built from 15 residues. DNA for the CDR3: TGTGCCGGCAGCTTCGACTTAAGCTCCTACAATGAGCAGTTCTTC. This codes for CAGSFDLSSYNEQFF.

This clonotype was seen a handful of times. This sequence joins TRBV24-1 and TRBJ2-3, with D possibly matching TRBD2 (5 bases). The CDR3 loop spans 15 amino acids. Germline loops: CDR1 KGHDR, CDR2 SFDVKD. Trimming removed 3 bases from V and 7 bases from J, with 16 bases in between. The CDR3 DNA sequence: TGTGCCACCAGTGATCCCTATGAAAGCGGTTATACGCAGTATTTT. This encodes CATSDPYESGYTQYF.

The gene calls are TRBV28 and TRBJ2-1; TRBD2 matches 8 bases. CDR1 and CDR2 (germline): MDHEN, SYDVKM. V lost 7 bases and J lost 4; bases outside the gene matches: 12. This CDR3 has 16 residues. CDR3 nucleotide sequence: TGTGCCAGCACCTCCGGGGCGGGGGGTTTTTACAATGAGCAGTTCTTC. Protein sequence: CASTSGAGGFYNEQFF.

This clonotype was counted a single time. The V and J genes are TRBV3-1 and TRBJ1-2; D uncertain. The ends were cut back, 1 base at V and 9 bases at J, with 9 bases in the middle. This CDR3 has 12 residues. Germline lookup yields CDR1 LGHDT and CDR2 YNNKEL (reference sequence). CDR3 DNA: TGTGCCAGCAGCCAAGGCCGGGAACGCTACACCTTC. Its protein is CASSQGRERYTF.

Remarks on this clonotype: Being one base from a much bigger clone, this may be a read error. The genes are TRBV4-3 and TRBJ1-2; D unresolved. Germline V gene sequence: CDR1 LGHNA, CDR2 YSLEER. The CDR3 sequence is 13 residues long. This chain's CDR3 is CASSQDQGYGHTF. CDR3 sequence (DNA): TGCGCCAGCAGCCAAGACCAAGGCTATGGCCACACCTTC.

This clonotype occurred a few times. Here the CDR3 DNA reads TGTGCCAGCAGCCCCGACAGCGATGAGCAGTTCTTC. Its translation is CASSPDSDEQFF. The rearrangement links TRBV6-6 to TRBJ2-1; D might be TRBD1 (5 bases). The germline V gene encodes CDR1 MNHNY and CDR2 SVGAGI (reference sequence). V lost 6 bases, J lost 8 bases, and 11 bases lay in between. This CDR3 has 12 amino acids.

The V gene is TRBV4-1, the J gene TRBJ2-1, with TRBD1 as a possible D gene (6 bases). The V end was cut by 1 base, the J end by 4 bases, with 8 bases between. There are 14 residues in the CDR3. Germline V gene lookup returns CDR1 MGHRA and CDR2 YSYEKL. The CDR3 DNA follows: TGCGCCAGCAGCCAAGGGACAGAGTACAATGAGCAGTTCTTC. The encoded protein is CASSQGTEYNEQFF.

V gene TRBV28 combines with J gene TRBJ2-5; the match to TRBD2 covers 7 bases. Germline V gene data show CDR1 as MDHEN and CDR2 as SYDVKM. Trimming removed 7 bases from V and 3 bases from J; junction bases left unmatched: 11. The CDR3 contains 15 residues. CDR3 sequence reads: CASTPLAEVEETQYF. CDR3 DNA: TGTGCCAGCACCCCCCTAGCGGAGGTCGAAGAGACCCAGTACTTC.

Only a few counts were recorded for this clonotype. The chain couples TRBV12-5 to TRBJ2-7; tentatively, D is TRBD1 or TRBD2 (5 bases each). Germline CDR1 is LGHNT and CDR2 is FRNRAP. V was cut by 6 bases and J by 3 bases, with 12 bases left in between. The CDR3 sequence is 13 residues long. The CDR3 spells CASGWDGGYEQYF. The CDR3, as DNA: TGTGCTAGTGGCTGGGACGGTGGCTACGAGCAGTACTTC.